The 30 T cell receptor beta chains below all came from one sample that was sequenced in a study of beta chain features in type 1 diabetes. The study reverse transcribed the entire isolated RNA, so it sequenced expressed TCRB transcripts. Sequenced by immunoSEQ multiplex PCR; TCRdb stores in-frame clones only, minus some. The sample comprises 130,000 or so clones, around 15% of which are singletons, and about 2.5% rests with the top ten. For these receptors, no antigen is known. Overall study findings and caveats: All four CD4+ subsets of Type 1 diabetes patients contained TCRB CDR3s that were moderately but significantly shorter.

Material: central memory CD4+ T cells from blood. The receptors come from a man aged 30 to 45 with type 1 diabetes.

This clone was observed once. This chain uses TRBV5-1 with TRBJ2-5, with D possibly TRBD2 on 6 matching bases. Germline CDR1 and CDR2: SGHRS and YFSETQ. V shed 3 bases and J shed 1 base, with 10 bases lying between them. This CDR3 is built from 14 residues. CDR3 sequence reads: CASSWERVQETQYF. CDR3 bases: TGCGCCAGCAGCTGGGAGCGGGTCCAAGAGACCCAGTACTTC.

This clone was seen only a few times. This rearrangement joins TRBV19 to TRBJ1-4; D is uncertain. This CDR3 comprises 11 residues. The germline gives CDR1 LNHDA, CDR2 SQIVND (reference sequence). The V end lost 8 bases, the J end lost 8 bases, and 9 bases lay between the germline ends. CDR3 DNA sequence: TGTGCCAGTGGCCCCCGGGAAAAACTGTTTTTT. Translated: CASGPREKLFF.

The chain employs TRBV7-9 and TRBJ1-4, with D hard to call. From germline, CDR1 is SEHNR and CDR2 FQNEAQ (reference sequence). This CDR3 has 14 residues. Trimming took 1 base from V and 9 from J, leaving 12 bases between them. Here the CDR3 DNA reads TGTGCCAGCAGCTTAGAGGGCGTGGGGAAAAAACTGTTTTTT. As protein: CASSLEGVGKKLFF.

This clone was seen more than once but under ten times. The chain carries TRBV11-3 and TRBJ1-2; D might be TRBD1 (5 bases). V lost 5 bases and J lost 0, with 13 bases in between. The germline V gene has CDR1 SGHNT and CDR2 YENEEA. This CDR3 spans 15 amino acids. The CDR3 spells CASSPRQGANYGYTF. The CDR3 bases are TGTGCCAGCAGCCCCCGTCAGGGAGCTAACTATGGCTACACCTTC. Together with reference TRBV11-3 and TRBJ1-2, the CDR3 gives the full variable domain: EAGVVQSPRYKIIEKKQPVAFWCNPISGHNTLYWYLQNLGQGPELLIRYENEEAVDDSQLPKDRFSAERLKGVDSTLKIQPAELGDSAVYLCASSPRQGANYGYTFGSGTRLTVV.

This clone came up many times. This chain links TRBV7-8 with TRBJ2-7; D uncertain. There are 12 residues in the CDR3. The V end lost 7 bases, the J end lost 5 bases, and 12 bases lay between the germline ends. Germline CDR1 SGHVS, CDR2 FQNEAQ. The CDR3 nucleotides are TGTGCCAGCACCGTCTCATCCCACGAGCAGTACTTC. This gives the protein CASTVSSHEQYF.

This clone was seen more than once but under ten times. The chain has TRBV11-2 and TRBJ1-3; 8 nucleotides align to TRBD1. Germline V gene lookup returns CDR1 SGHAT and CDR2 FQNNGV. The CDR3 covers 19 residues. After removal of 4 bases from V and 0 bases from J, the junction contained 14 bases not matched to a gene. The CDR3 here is CASSSFSYGTGLSGNTIYF. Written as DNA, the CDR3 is TGTGCCAGCAGCTCCTTTTCCTACGGGACAGGCCTCTCTGGAAACACCATATATTTT.

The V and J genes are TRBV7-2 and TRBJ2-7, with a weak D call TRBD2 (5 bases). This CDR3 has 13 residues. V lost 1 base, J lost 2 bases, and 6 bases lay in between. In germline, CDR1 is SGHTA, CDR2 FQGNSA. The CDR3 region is CASSLEGAYEQYF. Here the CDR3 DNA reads TGTGCCAGCAGCTTAGAGGGAGCCTACGAGCAGTACTTC.

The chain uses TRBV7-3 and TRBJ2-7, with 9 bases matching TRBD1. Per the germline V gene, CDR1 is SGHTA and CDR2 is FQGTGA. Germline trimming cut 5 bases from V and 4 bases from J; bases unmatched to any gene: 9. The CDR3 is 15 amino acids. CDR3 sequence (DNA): TGTGCCAGCAGCGCCGGGACAGGGATAGAGTACGAGCAGTACTTC. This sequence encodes CASSAGTGIEYEQYF.

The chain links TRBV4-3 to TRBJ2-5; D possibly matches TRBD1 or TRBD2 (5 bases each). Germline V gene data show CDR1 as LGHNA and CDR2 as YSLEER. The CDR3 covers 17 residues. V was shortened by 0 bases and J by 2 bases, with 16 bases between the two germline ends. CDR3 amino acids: CASSQDHAGTVQETQYF. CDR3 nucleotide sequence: TGCGCCAGCAGCCAAGATCACGCCGGGACGGTACAAGAGACCCAGTACTTC.

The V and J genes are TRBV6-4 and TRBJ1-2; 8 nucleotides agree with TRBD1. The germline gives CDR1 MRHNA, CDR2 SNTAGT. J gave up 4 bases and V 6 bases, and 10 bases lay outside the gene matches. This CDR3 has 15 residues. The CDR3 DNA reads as TGTGCCAGCAGACCCTCCGGACAGGGTTCCTATGGCTACACCTTC. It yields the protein CASRPSGQGSYGYTF.

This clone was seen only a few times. As DNA, the CDR3 is TGTGCCAGCAGTGCCCAGAGTCTAGAGACCCAGTACTTC. Translated, it gives CASSAQSLETQYF. The rearrangement joins TRBV28 to TRBJ2-5; D not certain. V was shortened by 5 bases and J by 4 bases, with 11 bases between the two germline ends. CDR3 size: 13 residues. Per germline, CDR1 MDHEN and CDR2 SYDVKM.

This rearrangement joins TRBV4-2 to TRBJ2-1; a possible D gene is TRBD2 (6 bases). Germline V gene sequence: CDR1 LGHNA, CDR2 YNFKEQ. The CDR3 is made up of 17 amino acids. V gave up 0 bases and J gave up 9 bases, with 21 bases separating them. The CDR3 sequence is CASSQELLPGLLREQFF. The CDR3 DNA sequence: TGTGCCAGCAGCCAAGAACTGCTACCGGGACTTTTACGTGAGCAGTTCTTC.

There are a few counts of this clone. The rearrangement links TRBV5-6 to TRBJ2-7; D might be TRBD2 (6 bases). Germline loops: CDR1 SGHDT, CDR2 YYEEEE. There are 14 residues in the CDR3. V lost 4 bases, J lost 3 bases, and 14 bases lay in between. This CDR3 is CASSPGRGSYEQYF. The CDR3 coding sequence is TGTGCCAGCAGCCCAGGGCGGGGCAGCTACGAGCAGTACTTC. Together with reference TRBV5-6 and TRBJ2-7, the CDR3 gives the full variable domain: DAGVTQSPTHLIKTRGQQVTLRCSPKSGHDTVSWYQQALGQGPQFIFQYYEEEERQRGNFPDRFSGHQFPNYSSELNVNALLLGDSALYLCASSPGRGSYEQYFGPGTRLTVT.

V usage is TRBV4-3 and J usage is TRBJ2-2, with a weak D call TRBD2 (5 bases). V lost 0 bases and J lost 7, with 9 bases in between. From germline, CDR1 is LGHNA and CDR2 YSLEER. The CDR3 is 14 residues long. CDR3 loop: CASSQDTGIGELFF. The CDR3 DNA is TGCGCCAGCAGCCAAGATACCGGGATCGGGGAGCTGTTTTTT.

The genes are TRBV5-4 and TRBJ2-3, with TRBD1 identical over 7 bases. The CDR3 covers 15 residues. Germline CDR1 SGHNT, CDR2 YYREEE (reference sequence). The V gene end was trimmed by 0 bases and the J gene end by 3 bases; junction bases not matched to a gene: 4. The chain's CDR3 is CASSLDRGLTDTQYF. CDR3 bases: TGTGCCAGCAGCTTGGACAGGGGATTGACAGATACGCAGTATTTT.

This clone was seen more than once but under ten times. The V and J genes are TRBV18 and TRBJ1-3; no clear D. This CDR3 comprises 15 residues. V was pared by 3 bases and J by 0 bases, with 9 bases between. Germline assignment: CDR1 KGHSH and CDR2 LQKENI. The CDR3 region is CASSPTTDSGNTIYF. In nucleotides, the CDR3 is TGTGCCAGCTCACCGACAACGGACTCTGGAAACACCATATATTTT.

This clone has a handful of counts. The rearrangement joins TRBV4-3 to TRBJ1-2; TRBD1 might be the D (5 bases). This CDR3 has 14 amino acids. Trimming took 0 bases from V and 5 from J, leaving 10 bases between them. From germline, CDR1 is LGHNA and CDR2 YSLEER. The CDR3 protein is CASSQEFQGYGYTF. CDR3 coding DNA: TGCGCCAGCAGCCAAGAATTTCAGGGATATGGCTACACCTTC.

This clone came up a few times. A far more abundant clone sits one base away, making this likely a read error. DNA for the CDR3: TGTGCCAGCAGCCATGGGACTAGGACCTACAATGAGCAGTTCTTC. Amino acids: CASSHGTRTYNEQFF. This chain connects TRBV7-8 to TRBJ2-1, with 8 bases aligning to TRBD2. V lost 5 bases, J lost 2 bases, and 5 bases stayed unmatched. CDR3 length: 15 residues. The V gene's germline CDR1 is SGHVS and CDR2 FQNEAQ.

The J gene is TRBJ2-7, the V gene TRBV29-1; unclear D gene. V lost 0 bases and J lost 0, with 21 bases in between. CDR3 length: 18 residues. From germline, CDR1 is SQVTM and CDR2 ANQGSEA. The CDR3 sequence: CSVEERFKDAGNSYEQYF. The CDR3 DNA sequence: TGCAGCGTTGAAGAAAGATTCAAGGACGCAGGAAACTCCTACGAGCAGTACTTC.

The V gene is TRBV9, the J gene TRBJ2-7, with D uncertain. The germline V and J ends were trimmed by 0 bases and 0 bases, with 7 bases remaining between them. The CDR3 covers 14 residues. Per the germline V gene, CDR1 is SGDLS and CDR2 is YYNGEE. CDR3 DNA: TGTGCCAGCAGCGTAGAGGCCACCTCCTACGAGCAGTACTTC. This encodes CASSVEATSYEQYF.

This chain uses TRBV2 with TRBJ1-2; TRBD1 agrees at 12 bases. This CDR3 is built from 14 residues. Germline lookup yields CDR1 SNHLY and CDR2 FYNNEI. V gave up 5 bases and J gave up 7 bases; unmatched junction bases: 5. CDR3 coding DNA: TGTGCCAGCAGTCAGAGGGACAGGGGGCCTGGCTACACCTTC. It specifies CASSQRDRGPGYTF.

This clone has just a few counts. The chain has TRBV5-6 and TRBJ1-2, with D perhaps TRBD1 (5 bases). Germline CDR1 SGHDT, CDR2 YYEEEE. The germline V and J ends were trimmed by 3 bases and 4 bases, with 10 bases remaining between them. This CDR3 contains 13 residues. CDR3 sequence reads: CASSYDRTYGYTF. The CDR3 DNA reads TGTGCCAGCAGCTATGACAGAACCTATGGCTACACCTTC.

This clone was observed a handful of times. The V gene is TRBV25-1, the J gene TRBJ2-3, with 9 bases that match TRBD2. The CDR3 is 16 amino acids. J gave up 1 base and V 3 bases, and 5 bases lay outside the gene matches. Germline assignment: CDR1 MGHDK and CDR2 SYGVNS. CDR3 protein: CASSDRRLAGTDTQYF. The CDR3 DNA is TGTGCCAGCAGTGACCGCCGACTAGCGGGCACAGATACGCAGTATTTT.

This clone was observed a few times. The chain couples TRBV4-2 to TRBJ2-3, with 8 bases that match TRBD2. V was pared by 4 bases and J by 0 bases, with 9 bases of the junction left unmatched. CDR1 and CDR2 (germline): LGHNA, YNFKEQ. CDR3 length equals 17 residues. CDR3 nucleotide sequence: TGTGCCAGCAGCCGGCCAGCGGGAGCTTCTAGCACAGATACGCAGTATTTT. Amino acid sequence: CASSRPAGASSTDTQYF.

The CDR3 DNA follows: TGTGCCAGCGCAAGTGGCACCTCTGGAAACACCATATATTTT. Its protein product is CASASGTSGNTIYF. The gene calls are TRBV28 and TRBJ1-3; D gene ambiguous. The CDR3 length is 14 residues. Trimming cost V 8 bases and J 0 bases, with 11 bases left between them. Germline loops: CDR1 MDHEN, CDR2 SYDVKM. The full variable domain, its missing parts supplied by reference TRBV28 and TRBJ1-3, is DVKVTQSSRYLVKRTGEKVFLECVQDMDHENMFWYRQDPGLGLRLIYFSYDVKMKEKGDIPEGYSVSREKKERFSLILESASTNQTSMYLCASASGTSGNTIYFGEGSWLTVV.

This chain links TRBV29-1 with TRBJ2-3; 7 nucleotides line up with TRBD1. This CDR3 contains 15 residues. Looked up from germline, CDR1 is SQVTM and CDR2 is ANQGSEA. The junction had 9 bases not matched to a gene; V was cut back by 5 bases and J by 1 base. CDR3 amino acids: CSVMGSDRGTDTQYF. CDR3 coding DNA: TGCAGCGTTATGGGTAGCGACAGGGGCACAGATACGCAGTATTTT.

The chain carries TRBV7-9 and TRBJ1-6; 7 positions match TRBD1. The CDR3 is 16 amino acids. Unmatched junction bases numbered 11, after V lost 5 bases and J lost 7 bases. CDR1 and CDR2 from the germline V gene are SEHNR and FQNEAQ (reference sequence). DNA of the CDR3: TGTGCCAGCAGCGTTTCAGAGGCAGGGGGAAATTCACCCCTCCACTTT. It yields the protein CASSVSEAGGNSPLHF.

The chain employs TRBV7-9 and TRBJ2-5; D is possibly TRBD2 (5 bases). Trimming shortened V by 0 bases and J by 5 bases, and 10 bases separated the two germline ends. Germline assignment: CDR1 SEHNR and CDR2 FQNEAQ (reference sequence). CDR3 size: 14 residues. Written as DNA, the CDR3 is TGTGCCAGCAGCTTAGCTATGGGAGCCGAGACCCAGTACTTC. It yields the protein CASSLAMGAETQYF.

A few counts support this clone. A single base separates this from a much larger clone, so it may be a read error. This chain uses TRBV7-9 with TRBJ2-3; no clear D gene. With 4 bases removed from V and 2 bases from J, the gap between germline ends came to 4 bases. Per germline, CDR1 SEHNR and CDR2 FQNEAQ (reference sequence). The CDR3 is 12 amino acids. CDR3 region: CASSSYTDTQYF. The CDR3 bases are TGTGCCAGCAGCTCCTACACAGATACGCAGTATTTT.

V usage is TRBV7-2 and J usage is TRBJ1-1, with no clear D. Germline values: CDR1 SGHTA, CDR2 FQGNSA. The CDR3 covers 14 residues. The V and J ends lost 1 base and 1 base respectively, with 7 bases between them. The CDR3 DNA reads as TGTGCCAGCAGCTTAGGACTTAGGAACACTGAAGCTTTCTTT. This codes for CASSLGLRNTEAFF.